This T cell receptor beta chain derives from a study of blood T cells in healthy people across ages. The authors ran a second PCR of roughly 6 to 12 cycles using a sample-barcoded 5' primer and a J-beta primer mix. One entry per CDR3 protein, called by TCRdb with MiXCR from the 5' RACE reads. The sample has around 600,000 distinct CDR3 sequences; 40% to 55% are singletons. General observations from the study: Higher naive T cell percentage went strongly together with higher TCR beta diversity.

The individuals who served as donors were healthy Caucasians living in Russia, aged roughly 6 to 95. Per sample, at least 5 micrograms of total RNA were extracted. Comments on this clonotype: No antigen is known for it.

Trimming removed 2 bases at V and 1 base at J, with 20 bases between. This CDR3 is built from 18 residues. The germline V gene encodes CDR1 SGHAT and CDR2 FQDESV (reference sequence). The chain joins TRBV11-1 to TRBJ2-5; D ambiguous. The origin of this receptor is a man older than 75 in good health. The sample taken for sequencing was blood. The CDR3 DNA sequence: TGTGCCAGCAGCTTACTCCCCCCCCTACGGCGGTCCCAAGAGACCCAGTACTTC. It specifies CASSLLPPLRRSQETQYF.